These 6 T cell receptor beta chains were sequenced from one sample in a study of early T cells in non-severe SARS-CoV-2 infection. TCRdb reprocessed the 5' RACE reads with MiXCR, giving one entry per CDR3 protein. The sample has 65,000 to 85,000 distinct CDR3 sequences; roughly 13% are singletons. The sequenced sample was whole blood. These receptors all stem from an adult who was a healthcare worker with PCR-confirmed SARS-CoV-2 infection or an uninfected control (not recorded which).

The CDR3 loop reads CASGKGQGNTEAFF. The CDR3 DNA reads as TGTGCTAGTGGTAAGGGACAGGGAAACACTGAAGCTTTCTTT. The V and J genes are TRBV12-5 and TRBJ1-1; 9 bases are a match to TRBD1. The CDR3 has 14 amino acids. Per the germline V gene, CDR1 is LGHNT and CDR2 is FRNRAP. With V trimmed by 5 bases and J by 2 bases, 3 bases remained unmatched. The full variable domain, in which reference TRBV12-5 and TRBJ1-1 provide the parts outside the CDR3, is DARVTQTPRHKVTEMGQEVTMRCQPILGHNTVFWYRQTMMQGLELLAYFRNRAPLDDSGMPKDRFSAEMPDATLATLKIQPSEPRDSAVYFCASGKGQGNTEAFFGQGTRLTVV.

A few counts support this clonotype. The V gene is TRBV27, the J gene TRBJ2-3; 7 bases map to TRBD2. CDR1 is MNHEY and CDR2 is SMNVEV in the germline V gene (reference sequence). V gave up 2 bases and J gave up 0 bases; unmatched junction bases: 11. The CDR3 consists of 18 residues. The DNA for the CDR3 is TGTGCCAGCAGTTTAAGGGCACCGGGACTAAGTAGCACAGATACGCAGTATTTT. As protein: CASSLRAPGLSSTDTQYF.

The table lists this clonotype with many counts. CDR3 nucleotide sequence: TGTGCCAGCAGTGGCGGTGGGAGGTACAATGAGCAGTTCTTC. As protein: CASSGGGRYNEQFF. This chain joins TRBV6-1 and TRBJ2-1; D possibly corresponds to TRBD2 (6 bases). Looked up from germline, CDR1 is MNHNS and CDR2 is SASEGT. Trimming stripped 4 bases from V and 4 bases from J, with 11 bases between. The CDR3 runs 14 residues.

Only a few counts were recorded for this clonotype. This chain connects TRBV28 to TRBJ2-5, with 12 bases that match TRBD2. The CDR3 is 16 residues long. Germline V lookup: CDR1 MDHEN, CDR2 SYDVKM. J gave up 4 bases and V 10 bases, and 13 bases lay outside the gene matches. The CDR3 sequence: CATASPLAGGRETQYF. The CDR3 DNA follows: TGTGCCACCGCGTCGCCCCTAGCGGGGGGGCGAGAGACCCAGTACTTC.

The J gene is TRBJ2-3, the V gene TRBV5-5; 11 bases map to TRBD2. V shed 3 bases and J 3 bases; nucleotides not matched to a gene: 9. There are 17 residues in the CDR3. CDR1 and CDR2 from the germline V gene are SGHKS and YYEKEE (reference sequence). In DNA form, the CDR3 reads TGTGCCAGCAGCTCAAGACCTAGCGGGGGGTCAACAGATACGCAGTATTTT. Translating it yields CASSSRPSGGSTDTQYF.

The genes are TRBV3-1 and TRBJ2-2; 9 nucleotides agree with TRBD1. The V gene end was trimmed by 4 bases and the J gene end by 6 bases; junction bases not matched to a gene: 3. The CDR3 spans 14 residues. Germline-derived CDR1 and CDR2 are LGHDT and YNNKEL (reference sequence). As DNA, the CDR3 is TGTGCCAGCAGCCTTGGACAGGGGTCCGGGGAGCTGTTTTTT. Encoded protein: CASSLGQGSGELFF.